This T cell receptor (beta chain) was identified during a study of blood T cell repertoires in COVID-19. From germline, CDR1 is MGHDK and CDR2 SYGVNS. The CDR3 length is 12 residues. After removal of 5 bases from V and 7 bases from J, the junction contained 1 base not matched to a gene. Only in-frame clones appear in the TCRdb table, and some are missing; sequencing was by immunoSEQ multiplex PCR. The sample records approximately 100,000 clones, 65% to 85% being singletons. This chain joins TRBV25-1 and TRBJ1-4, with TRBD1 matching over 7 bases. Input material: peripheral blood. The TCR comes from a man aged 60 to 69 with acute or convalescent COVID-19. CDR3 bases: TGTGCCAGCAGTAGGACAGGTGAAAAACTGTTTTTT. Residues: CASSRTGEKLFF.